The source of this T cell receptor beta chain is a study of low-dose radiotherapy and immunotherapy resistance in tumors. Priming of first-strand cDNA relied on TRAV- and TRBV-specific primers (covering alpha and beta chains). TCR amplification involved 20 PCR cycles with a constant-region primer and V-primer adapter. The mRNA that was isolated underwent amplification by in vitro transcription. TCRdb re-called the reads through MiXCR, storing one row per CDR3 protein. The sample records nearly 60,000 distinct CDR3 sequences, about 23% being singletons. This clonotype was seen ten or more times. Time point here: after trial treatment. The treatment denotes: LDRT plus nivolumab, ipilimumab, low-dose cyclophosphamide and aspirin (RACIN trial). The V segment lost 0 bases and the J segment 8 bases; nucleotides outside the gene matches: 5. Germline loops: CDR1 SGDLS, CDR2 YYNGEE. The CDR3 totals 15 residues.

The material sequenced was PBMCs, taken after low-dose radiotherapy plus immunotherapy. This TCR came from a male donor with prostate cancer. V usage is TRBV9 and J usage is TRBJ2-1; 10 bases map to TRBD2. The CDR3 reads CASSVGSGGAHEQFF. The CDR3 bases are TGTGCCAGCAGCGTAGGGAGCGGGGGGGCCCATGAGCAGTTCTTC.